One sample yielded the 26 T cell receptor beta chains listed below, sequenced in a study of identifying expanded T cells in peripheral blood. The method was immunoSEQ multiplex PCR; TCRdb's version includes in-frame clones alone and lacks a portion of them. The sample carries some 100,000 clones, 88% recorded once. The sequenced sample was blood. These receptors were obtained from a person between 18 and 75 years old in good health.

The rearrangement links TRBV6-5 to TRBJ2-7; 7 positions match TRBD1. Germline V lookup: CDR1 MNHEY, CDR2 SVGAGI. There are 14 residues in the CDR3. J gave up 7 bases and V 3 bases, and 9 bases lay outside the gene matches. CDR3 sequence: CASSYKRQGLEQYF. The CDR3 bases are TGTGCCAGCAGTTATAAGAGACAGGGTTTGGAGCAGTACTTC.

The rearrangement uses TRBV7-9 and TRBJ1-1; D gene uncertain. Germline V CDR1 and CDR2: SEHNR, FQNEAQ (reference sequence). There are 14 residues in the CDR3. The V end lost 5 bases, the J end lost 1 base, and 11 bases lay between the germline ends. This CDR3 is CASSPPGPNTEAFF. DNA for the CDR3: TGTGCCAGCAGCCCCCCGGGTCCGAACACTGAAGCTTTCTTT.

This sequence joins TRBV19 and TRBJ1-2; 10 bases map to TRBD1. This CDR3 is 15 amino acids long. From germline, CDR1 is LNHDA and CDR2 SQIVND (reference sequence). Trimming cost V 7 bases and J 8 bases; bases outside gene matches: 13. The CDR3 DNA is TGTGCCAGTAACCTCCCCGGGACAGGGGTTAGAGGCTACACCTTC. Translated: CASNLPGTGVRGYTF.

This clone is a singleton in its sample. The chain uses TRBV19 and TRBJ2-3, with D unclear. With 3 bases removed from V and 2 bases from J, the gap between germline ends came to 9 bases. There are 14 residues in the CDR3. Germline V gene data show CDR1 as LNHDA and CDR2 as SQIVND (reference sequence). CDR3 nucleotide sequence: TGTGCCAGTAGTATGCGCGAAACCACAGATACGCAGTATTTT. This codes for CASSMRETTDTQYF. Full variable domain (remainder filled in from reference TRBV19 and TRBJ2-3): DGGITQSPKYLFRKEGQNVTLSCEQNLNHDAMYWYRQDPGQGLRLIYYSQIVNDFQKGDIAEGYSVSREKKESFPLTVTSAQKNPTAFYLCASSMRETTDTQYFGPGTRLTVL.

This chain joins TRBV5-1 and TRBJ2-7; perhaps TRBD2 as D (5 bases). V lost 5 bases, J lost 5 bases, and 17 bases lay in between. The CDR3 sequence is 14 residues long. Per germline, CDR1 SGHRS and CDR2 YFSETQ. The CDR3 region is CASRDRGPGDEQYF. CDR3 DNA: TGCGCCAGCAGGGATCGTGGGCCCGGGGACGAGCAGTACTTC.

The gene calls are TRBV30 and TRBJ1-2; 8 nucleotides agree with TRBD1. J gave up 4 bases and V 3 bases, and 4 bases lay outside the gene matches. The CDR3 is 13 residues long. Per the germline V gene, CDR1 is GTSNPN and CDR2 is SVGIG (reference sequence). CDR3 region: CAWSAGQVYGYTF. The CDR3 nucleotides read TGTGCCTGGAGCGCGGGACAGGTCTATGGCTACACCTTC.

CDR3: CASSLGGLTGNTIYF. In DNA form, the CDR3 reads TGTGCCAGCAGCTTAGGGGGATTAACTGGAAACACCATATATTTT. The chain joins TRBV13 to TRBJ1-3; D not certain. Germline loops: CDR1 PRHDT, CDR2 FYEKMQ (reference sequence). The CDR3 length is 15 residues. The V and J ends lost 0 bases and 2 bases respectively, with 8 bases between them.

This sequence joins TRBV7-2 and TRBJ1-1, with 10 positions matching TRBD1. Germline V gives CDR1 SGHTA, CDR2 FQGNSA. CDR3 length: 13 amino acids. Losses at the gene ends were 5 bases for V and 9 bases for J; bases not matched to a gene: 6. The CDR3 spells CASSRQGAQQAFF. The CDR3 nucleotides read TGTGCCAGCAGCCGACAGGGGGCGCAGCAAGCTTTCTTT.

This rearrangement joins TRBV12-5 to TRBJ2-3; D perhaps matches TRBD2 (6 bases). Germline V gene data show CDR1 as LGHNT and CDR2 as FRNRAP. V lost 6 bases to trimming and J lost 7 bases, with 11 bases between them. The CDR3 covers 12 residues. CDR3 nucleotide sequence: TGTGCTAGTGGACAGGAGGGGAATACGCAGTATTTT. Encoded protein: CASGQEGNTQYF.

The gene calls are TRBV19 and TRBJ1-2; the D gene is possibly TRBD1 (5 bases). The germline gives CDR1 LNHDA, CDR2 SQIVND (reference sequence). The ends were cut back, 5 bases at V and 4 bases at J, with 17 bases in the middle. The length of the CDR3 is 15 residues. CDR3 protein: CASSSEYRIIYGYTF. For the CDR3, the DNA is TGTGCCAGTAGTTCAGAATACAGGATAATCTATGGCTACACCTTC.

The chain is built from TRBV19 and TRBJ1-4; D gene ambiguous. This CDR3 spans 12 amino acids. Germline V gene lookup returns CDR1 LNHDA and CDR2 SQIVND (reference sequence). The ends were cut back, 2 bases at V and 7 bases at J, with 5 bases in the middle. The CDR3 loop is CASSIWREKLFF. The CDR3, as DNA: TGTGCCAGTAGTATATGGCGTGAAAAACTGTTTTTT.

This chain joins TRBV27 and TRBJ1-5; D remains ambiguous. Germline CDR1 reads MNHEY; CDR2 reads SMNVEV (reference sequence). Trimming removed 2 bases at V and 7 bases at J, with 9 bases between. This CDR3 region has 13 residues. CDR3 region: CASSLGVGQPQHF. The CDR3 nucleotides read TGTGCCAGCAGTTTAGGGGTTGGGCAGCCCCAGCATTTT.

This chain connects TRBV19 to TRBJ1-2; D uncertain. From germline, CDR1 is LNHDA and CDR2 SQIVND (reference sequence). CDR3 length equals 14 residues. With 2 bases removed from V and 6 bases from J, the gap between germline ends came to 13 bases. CDR3 sequence reads: CASSISDLLHGYTF. CDR3 DNA sequence: TGTGCCAGTAGTATATCGGACTTATTGCATGGCTACACCTTC.

The V gene is TRBV2, the J gene TRBJ2-5; D call uncertain. Germline lookup yields CDR1 SNHLY and CDR2 FYNNEI. V lost 7 bases and J 5 bases, leaving 8 bases between the germline ends. The CDR3 sequence is 11 residues long. In DNA, the CDR3 is TGTGCCAGCACCCTAAGGGAGACCCAGTACTTC. This gives the protein CASTLRETQYF.

This clone has just a few counts. The V gene is TRBV18, the J gene TRBJ1-6; tentative D call: TRBD1 (6 bases). Germline V gene sequence: CDR1 KGHSH, CDR2 LQKENI. Trimming left V 2 bases short and J 10 bases short, with 15 bases between. This CDR3 has 15 residues. The DNA of the CDR3 is TGTGCCAGCTCACCAGTGGCGGGGGCGAGGTCACCCCTCCACTTT. It specifies CASSPVAGARSPLHF.

The gene calls are TRBV7-7 and TRBJ2-1; D possibly corresponds to TRBD2 (5 bases). V was trimmed by 3 bases and J by 5 bases, leaving 11 bases between them. Germline CDR1 and CDR2: SSHAT and FNYEAQ (reference sequence). The CDR3 has 14 amino acids. DNA for the CDR3: TGTGCCAGCAGCTTCGGCATCGGGGACAATGAGCAGTTCTTC. Its translation is CASSFGIGDNEQFF. The full variable domain, in which reference TRBV7-7 and TRBJ2-1 provide the parts outside the CDR3, is GAGVSQSPRYKVTKRGQDVTLRCDPISSHATLYWYQQALGQGPEFLTYFNYEAQPDKSGLPSDRFSAERPEGSISTLTIQRTEQRDSAMYRCASSFGIGDNEQFFGPGTRLTVL.

The chain combines TRBV11-2 with TRBJ2-3, with 11 nucleotides matching TRBD2. Germline CDR1 reads SGHAT; CDR2 reads FQNNGV. The CDR3 covers 16 residues. Trimming at V came to 1 base and at J to 6 bases, leaving 6 bases not matched to a gene. CDR3 residues: CASSLGQTSGIDTQYF. DNA of the CDR3: TGTGCCAGCAGCTTAGGGCAGACTAGCGGGATTGATACGCAGTATTTT.

This chain links TRBV12-5 with TRBJ1-2; perhaps TRBD1 as D (5 bases). Germline CDR1 and CDR2: LGHNT and FRNRAP. With 2 bases removed from V and 2 bases from J, the gap between germline ends came to 18 bases. The CDR3 covers 17 residues. The CDR3 protein is CASGLPVWGGPNYGYTF. The CDR3, as DNA: TGTGCTAGTGGTTTGCCGGTATGGGGGGGACCAAACTATGGCTACACCTTC.

The rearrangement links TRBV6-1 to TRBJ2-7; 11 bases map to TRBD1. CDR1 is MNHNS and CDR2 is SASEGT in the germline V gene. The CDR3 contains 14 residues. V was pared by 8 bases and J by 0 bases, with 3 bases of the junction left unmatched. In nucleotides, the CDR3 is TGTGCCAGCGCCGGGACAGGGGGCTCCTACGAGCAGTACTTC. This encodes CASAGTGGSYEQYF.

J is TRBJ2-7 and V is TRBV5-4; D not resolved. The V gene lost 0 bases and the J gene lost 2 bases, with 3 bases spanning the gap. Germline V gene sequence: CDR1 SGHNT, CDR2 YYREEE (reference sequence). The CDR3 consists of 12 residues. The DNA of the CDR3 is TGTGCCAGCAGCTTGGAAACCTACGAGCAGTACTTC. Amino acid sequence: CASSLETYEQYF.

The chain carries TRBV5-6 and TRBJ2-1, with TRBD2 identical over 10 bases. The CDR3 loop spans 16 amino acids. Germline V CDR1 and CDR2: SGHDT, YYEEEE. J was trimmed by 4 bases and V by 0 bases; bases with no gene match: 4. The CDR3 region is CASSLEREGNYNEQFF. CDR3 bases: TGTGCCAGCAGCTTGGAGCGGGAGGGAAATTACAATGAGCAGTTCTTC.

The chain joins TRBV6-6 to TRBJ2-7; no clear D. V dropped 4 bases and J dropped 2 bases, with 12 bases sitting between them. The CDR3 loop spans 14 amino acids. CDR1 and CDR2 (germline): MNHNY, SVGAGI (reference sequence). Here the CDR3 reads CASSFYNSAYEQYF. CDR3 DNA sequence: TGTGCCAGCAGTTTCTACAACTCAGCCTACGAGCAGTACTTC.

The chain uses TRBV5-6 and TRBJ1-2, with D possibly TRBD1 on 5 matching bases. Germline CDR1 reads SGHDT; CDR2 reads YYEEEE. The CDR3 consists of 14 residues. The V end was cut by 4 bases, the J end by 3 bases, with 13 bases between. CDR3 DNA sequence: TGTGCCAGCAGCAAGGGTGAGGGGTACTATGGCTACACCTTC. This encodes CASSKGEGYYGYTF. Full variable domain (missing parts from reference TRBV5-6 and TRBJ1-2): DAGVTQSPTHLIKTRGQQVTLRCSPKSGHDTVSWYQQALGQGPQFIFQYYEEEERQRGNFPDRFSGHQFPNYSSELNVNALLLGDSALYLCASSKGEGYYGYTFGSGTRLTVV.

The genes are TRBV7-8 and TRBJ1-6; D unclear. CDR3 length: 17 residues. Germline CDR1 reads SGHVS; CDR2 reads FQNEAQ. V lost 4 bases and J lost 0, with 13 bases in between. CDR3 nucleotides: TGTGCCAGCAGCTCTTTCGGCCTCAGCTCCTATAATTCACCCCTCCACTTT. Translation gives CASSSFGLSSYNSPLHF.

The chain is built from TRBV7-2 and TRBJ2-6; D is uncertain. The V and J ends lost 1 base and 1 base respectively, with 17 bases between them. The length of the CDR3 is 19 residues. Germline V gives CDR1 SGHTA, CDR2 FQGNSA. The CDR3 sequence: CASSLEEPGSWSGANVLTF. The CDR3 nucleotides are TGTGCCAGCAGCTTAGAGGAGCCGGGTTCCTGGTCTGGGGCCAACGTCCTGACTTTC.

This clone came up once. The CDR3 spells CASSQDQGRTYEQYF. The CDR3 nucleotides read TGCGCCAGCAGCCAAGATCAAGGTCGGACCTACGAGCAGTACTTC. This chain links TRBV4-3 with TRBJ2-7; D is undetermined. This CDR3 has 15 amino acids. Trimming removed 0 bases from V and 2 bases from J, with 11 bases in between. Germline CDR1 is LGHNA and CDR2 is YSLEER.